This TCR beta chain was found in a study of T-cell reconstitution after alpha-beta-depleted transplantation in children. Notes on the study in general: After transplant, high TCRbeta diversity at day 60 in some patients arose from surviving recipient T cells and thymic progenitors. A year had passed since transplant, and T-cell counts and diversity by then came mostly from newly produced T cells. The origin of alpha-beta T cells about two months after transplant was reportedly several hundred expanded graft clones.

It was with unique molecular identifiers that the TCRbeta library was prepared. TCRdb used MiXCR to reprocess the PCR reads, holding one entry per CDR3 protein. The table lists 700,000 to 950,000 distinct CDR3 sequences, roughly 15% of them singletons. The trim removed 4 bases at V and 6 bases at J, leaving 10 bases unmatched. Germline assignment: CDR1 MNHNS and CDR2 SASEGT. CDR3 length: 17 amino acids. This clonotype was observed a handful of times. The antigen is unknown. This sequence was found in a male patient younger than 18 who had a stem cell transplant for acute lymphoblastic leukemia, so the T cells may come from the graft donor. Sequencing used PBMCs, mostly from graft donor cells, obtained 360 days after TCRalphabeta/CD19-depleted stem cell transplant. This chain links TRBV6-1 with TRBJ2-1; 12 positions match TRBD2. The CDR3 reads CASSGLGTSGSRNEQFF. The CDR3, as DNA: TGTGCCAGCAGTGGTTTGGGGACTAGCGGGTCTCGCAATGAGCAGTTCTTC.